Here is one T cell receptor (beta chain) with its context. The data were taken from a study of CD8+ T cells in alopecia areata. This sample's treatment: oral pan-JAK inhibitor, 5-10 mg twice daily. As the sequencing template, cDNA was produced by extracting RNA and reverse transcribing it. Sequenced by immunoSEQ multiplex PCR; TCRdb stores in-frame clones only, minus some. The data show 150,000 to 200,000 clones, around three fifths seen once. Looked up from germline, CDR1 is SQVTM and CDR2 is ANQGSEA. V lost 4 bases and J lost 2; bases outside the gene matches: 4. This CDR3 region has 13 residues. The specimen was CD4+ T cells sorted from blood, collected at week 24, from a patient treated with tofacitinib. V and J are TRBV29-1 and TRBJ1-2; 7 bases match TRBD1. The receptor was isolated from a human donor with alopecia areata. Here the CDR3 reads CSVAEGQNYGYTF. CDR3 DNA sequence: TGCAGCGTTGCGGAGGGACAGAACTATGGCTACACCTTC.